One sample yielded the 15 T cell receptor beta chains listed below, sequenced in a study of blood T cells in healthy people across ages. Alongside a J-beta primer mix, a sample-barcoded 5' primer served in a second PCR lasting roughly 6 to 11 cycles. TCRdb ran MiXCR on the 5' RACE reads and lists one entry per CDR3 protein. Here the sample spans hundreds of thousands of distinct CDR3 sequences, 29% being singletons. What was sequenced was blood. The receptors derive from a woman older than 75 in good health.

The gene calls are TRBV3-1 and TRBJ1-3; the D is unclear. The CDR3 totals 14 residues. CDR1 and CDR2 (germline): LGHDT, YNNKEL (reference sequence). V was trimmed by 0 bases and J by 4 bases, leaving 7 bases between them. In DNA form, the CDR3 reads TGTGCCAGCAGCCAAGACGAAGTGGGAAACACCATATATTTT. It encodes CASSQDEVGNTIYF.

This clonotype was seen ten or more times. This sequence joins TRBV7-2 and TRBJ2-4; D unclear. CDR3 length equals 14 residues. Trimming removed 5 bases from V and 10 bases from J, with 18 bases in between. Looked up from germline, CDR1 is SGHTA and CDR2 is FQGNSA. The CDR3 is CASSPTSRRRIQYF. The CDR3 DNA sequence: TGTGCCAGCAGCCCTACAAGTAGACGGCGAATTCAGTACTTC.

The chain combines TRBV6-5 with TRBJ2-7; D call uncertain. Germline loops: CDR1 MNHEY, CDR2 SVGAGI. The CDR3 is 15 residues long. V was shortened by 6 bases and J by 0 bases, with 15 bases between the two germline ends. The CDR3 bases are TGTGCCAGCAGCGAGCTCGTTTACGGCTCCTACGAGCAGTACTTC. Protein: CASSELVYGSYEQYF.

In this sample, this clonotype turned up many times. The CDR3 is CSVAAGSNQPQHF. CDR3 DNA sequence: TGCAGCGTCGCAGCCGGGAGCAATCAGCCCCAGCATTTT. The rearrangement joins TRBV29-1 to TRBJ1-5; no reliable D call. The germline V gene encodes CDR1 SQVTM and CDR2 ANQGSEA. This CDR3 is 13 amino acids long. V lost 6 bases and J 1 base, leaving 10 bases between the germline ends.

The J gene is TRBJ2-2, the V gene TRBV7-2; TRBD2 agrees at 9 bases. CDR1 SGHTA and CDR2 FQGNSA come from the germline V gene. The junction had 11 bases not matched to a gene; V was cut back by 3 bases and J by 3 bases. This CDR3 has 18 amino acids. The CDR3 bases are TGTGCCAGCAGCTTTTTCCCCCTGCCTAGCGGGGACACCGGGGAGCTGTTTTTT. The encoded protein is CASSFFPLPSGDTGELFF.

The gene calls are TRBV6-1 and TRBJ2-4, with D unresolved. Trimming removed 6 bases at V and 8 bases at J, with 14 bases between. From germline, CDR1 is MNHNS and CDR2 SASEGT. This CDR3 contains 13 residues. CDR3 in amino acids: CASSVGAGDIQYF. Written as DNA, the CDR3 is TGTGCCAGCAGCGTAGGAGCAGGCGACATTCAGTACTTC.

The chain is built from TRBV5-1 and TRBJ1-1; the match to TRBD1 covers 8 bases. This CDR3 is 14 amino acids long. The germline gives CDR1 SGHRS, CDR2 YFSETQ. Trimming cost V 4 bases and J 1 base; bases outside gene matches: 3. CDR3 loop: CASSADRANTEAFF. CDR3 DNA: TGCGCCAGCAGCGCGGACAGGGCGAACACTGAAGCTTTCTTT. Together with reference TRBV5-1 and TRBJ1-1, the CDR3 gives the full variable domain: KAGVTQTPRYLIKTRGQQVTLSCSPISGHRSVSWYQQTPGQGLQFLFEYFSETQRNKGNFPGRFSGRQFSNSRSEMNVSTLELGDSALYLCASSADRANTEAFFGQGTRLTVV.

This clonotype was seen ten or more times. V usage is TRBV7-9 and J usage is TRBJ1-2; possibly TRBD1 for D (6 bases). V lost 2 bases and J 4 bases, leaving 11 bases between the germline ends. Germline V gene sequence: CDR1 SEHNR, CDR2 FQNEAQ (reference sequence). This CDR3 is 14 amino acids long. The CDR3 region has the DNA TGTGCCAGCAGCTTACCCGGACAGCCCTATGGCTACACCTTC. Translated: CASSLPGQPYGYTF. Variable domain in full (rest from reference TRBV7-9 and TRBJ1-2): DTGVSQNPRHKITKRGQNVTFRCDPISEHNRLYWYRQTLGQGPEFLTYFQNEAQLEKSRLLSDRFSAERPKGSFSTLEIQRTEQGDSAMYLCASSLPGQPYGYTFGSGTRLTVV.

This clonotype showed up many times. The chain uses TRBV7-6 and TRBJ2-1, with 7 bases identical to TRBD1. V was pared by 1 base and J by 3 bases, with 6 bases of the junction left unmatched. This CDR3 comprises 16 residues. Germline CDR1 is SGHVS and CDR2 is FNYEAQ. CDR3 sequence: CASSLVPGQSYNEQFF. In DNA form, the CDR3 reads TGTGCCAGCAGCTTAGTACCGGGACAGAGCTACAATGAGCAGTTCTTC.

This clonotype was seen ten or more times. CDR3 amino acids: CSVAQVLGETQYF. For the CDR3, the DNA is TGCAGCGTTGCTCAGGTCCTGGGAGAGACCCAGTACTTC. V and J are TRBV29-1 and TRBJ2-5; D not resolved. This CDR3 is built from 13 residues. V was shortened by 4 bases and J by 4 bases, with 13 bases between the two germline ends. Germline V lookup: CDR1 SQVTM, CDR2 ANQGSEA.

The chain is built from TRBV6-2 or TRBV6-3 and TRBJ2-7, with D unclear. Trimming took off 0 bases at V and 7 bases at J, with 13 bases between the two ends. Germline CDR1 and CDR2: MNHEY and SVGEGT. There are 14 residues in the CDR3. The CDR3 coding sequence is TGTGCCAGCAGTTACTCTGCAGGTATGGGAGAGCAGTACTTC. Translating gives CASSYSAGMGEQYF.

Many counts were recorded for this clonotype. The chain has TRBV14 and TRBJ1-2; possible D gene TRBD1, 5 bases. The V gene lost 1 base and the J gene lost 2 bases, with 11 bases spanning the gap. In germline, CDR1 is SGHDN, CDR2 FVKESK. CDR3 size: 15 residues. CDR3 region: CASSQVPGLNYGYTF. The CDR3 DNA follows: TGTGCCAGCAGCCAAGTACCGGGACTGAACTATGGCTACACCTTC.

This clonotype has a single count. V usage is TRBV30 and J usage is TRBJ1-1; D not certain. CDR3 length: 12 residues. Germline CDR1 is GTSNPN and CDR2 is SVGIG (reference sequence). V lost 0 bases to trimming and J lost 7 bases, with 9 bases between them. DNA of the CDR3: TGTGCCTGGAGTGTACGTCGCGGTGAAGCTTTCTTT. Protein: CAWSVRRGEAFF.

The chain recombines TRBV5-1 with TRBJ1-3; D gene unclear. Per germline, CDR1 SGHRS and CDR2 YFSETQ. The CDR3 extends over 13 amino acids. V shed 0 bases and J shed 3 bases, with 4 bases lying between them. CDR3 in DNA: TGCGCCAGCAGCTTGGACTTTGGAAACACCATATATTTT. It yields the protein CASSLDFGNTIYF.

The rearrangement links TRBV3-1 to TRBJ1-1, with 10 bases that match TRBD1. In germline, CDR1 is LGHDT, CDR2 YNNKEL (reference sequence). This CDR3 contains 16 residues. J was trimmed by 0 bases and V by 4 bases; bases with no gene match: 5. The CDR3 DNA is TGTGCCAGCAGCCGCCGGGACAGGGGATTGAACACTGAAGCTTTCTTT. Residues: CASSRRDRGLNTEAFF.